These 10 T cell receptor beta chains were sequenced from one sample in a study of identical twins. TCRdb fed the 5' RACE reads into MiXCR, producing one record per CDR3 protein. This table holds fewer than 350,000 distinct CDR3 sequences, more than 6.5% found once. The same sample was also studied in work on yellow fever vaccine responses in identical twins.

Sequencing input: memory (CD45RO+) T cells sorted from blood. All receptors come from a woman under 30 in good health.

This clonotype was seen more than once but under ten times. The chain has TRBV4-1 and TRBJ2-1; the match to TRBD2 covers 11 bases. Germline loops: CDR1 MGHRA, CDR2 YSYEKL. The CDR3 totals 16 residues. V shed 2 bases, J shed 8 bases, and the junction held 8 bases outside the gene matches. Here the CDR3 reads CASSQSLAGGRDEQFF. CDR3 DNA: TGCGCCAGCAGCCAAAGCCTAGCGGGAGGACGGGATGAGCAGTTCTTC.

This chain connects TRBV7-2 to TRBJ2-5; D not resolved. CDR1 and CDR2 (germline): SGHTA, FQGNSA. Trimming stripped 5 bases from V and 1 base from J, with 14 bases between. The CDR3 extends over 15 amino acids. CDR3 protein: CASSPRARPQETQYF. The CDR3 DNA is TGTGCCAGCAGCCCTCGGGCTCGCCCCCAAGAGACCCAGTACTTC.

This clonotype was observed many times. This chain joins TRBV4-1 and TRBJ2-1; 12 bases map to TRBD2. Germline-derived CDR1 and CDR2 are MGHRA and YSYEKL. The V gene end was trimmed by 8 bases and the J gene end by 4 bases; junction bases not matched to a gene: 9. The CDR3 runs 16 residues. The CDR3 coding sequence is TGCGCCAGCGGGGCTAGCGGGGGGGCTTTATACAATGAGCAGTTCTTC. This gives the protein CASGASGGALYNEQFF.

This clonotype was seen many times. The chain links TRBV20-1 to TRBJ2-1; 13 nucleotides match TRBD2. In germline, CDR1 is DFQATT, CDR2 SNEGSKA (reference sequence). This CDR3 is built from 14 residues. With 5 bases clipped from V and 9 bases from J, the junction kept 7 bases outside the gene matches. The CDR3 DNA follows: TGCAGTGCTTCCGGGACTAGCGGGACTTCTGAGCAGTTCTTC. This gives the protein CSASGTSGTSEQFF.

This clonotype was seen at least ten times. This chain connects TRBV5-1 to TRBJ2-7; tentatively, D is TRBD2 (6 bases). CDR3 length: 15 amino acids. Germline V gene lookup returns CDR1 SGHRS and CDR2 YFSETQ. With 0 bases removed from V and 2 bases from J, the gap between germline ends came to 12 bases. The CDR3 region is CASSLDPSSAYEQYF. CDR3 nucleotide sequence: TGCGCCAGCAGCTTGGACCCCTCTAGCGCCTACGAGCAGTACTTC. Full variable domain (remainder filled in from reference TRBV5-1 and TRBJ2-7): KAGVTQTPRYLIKTRGQQVTLSCSPISGHRSVSWYQQTPGQGLQFLFEYFSETQRNKGNFPGRFSGRQFSNSRSEMNVSTLELGDSALYLCASSLDPSSAYEQYFGPGTRLTVT.

There are a few counts of this clonotype. The CDR3 DNA is TGTGCCAGCAGCTTAGCGGCGGGGGTGAGTCAGCCCCAGCATTTT. Encoded protein: CASSLAAGVSQPQHF. The chain joins TRBV7-8 to TRBJ1-5; tentatively, D is TRBD1 (5 bases). There are 15 residues in the CDR3. The V gene's germline CDR1 is SGHVS and CDR2 FQNEAQ. Trimming left V 0 bases short and J 6 bases short, with 12 bases between.

The chain is built from TRBV25-1 and TRBJ2-3, with a tentative D call TRBD1 (5 bases). V gave up 1 base and J gave up 11 bases, with 16 bases separating them. The germline gives CDR1 MGHDK, CDR2 SYGVNS. This CDR3 has 14 amino acids. CDR3 nucleotides: TGTGCCAGCAGTGAATTAACTGGACACCTCGAGCAGTATTTT. It is translated as CASSELTGHLEQYF.

This clonotype was observed at least ten times. The chain carries TRBV5-6 and TRBJ2-6; 9 nucleotides agree with TRBD1. Germline loops: CDR1 SGHDT, CDR2 YYEEEE. V lost 0 bases to trimming and J lost 3 bases; unmatched junction nucleotides: 4. CDR3 length equals 17 residues. The chain's CDR3 is CASSLEGQGFGANVLTF. The CDR3 DNA sequence: TGTGCCAGCAGCTTGGAGGGACAGGGATTTGGGGCCAACGTCCTGACTTTC.

This clonotype came up a few times. The chain employs TRBV2 and TRBJ2-1; tentative D call: TRBD1 (6 bases). Trimming pared 0 bases from V and 0 bases from J, leaving 12 bases between. In germline, CDR1 is SNHLY, CDR2 FYNNEI. The CDR3 loop spans 17 amino acids. The CDR3 DNA follows: TGTGCCAGCAGTGAAGCGCTCCGGACAGTCTCCTACAATGAGCAGTTCTTC. It specifies CASSEALRTVSYNEQFF.

The chain combines TRBV14 with TRBJ1-2, with a possible D match to TRBD1 (5 bases). V was cut by 1 base and J by 4 bases, with 13 bases left in between. Germline-derived CDR1 and CDR2 are SGHDN and FVKESK. The CDR3 length is 15 residues. The CDR3 bases are TGTGCCAGCAGCCAAGTCAGGGATCCCCTCTATGGCTACACCTTC. Translating it yields CASSQVRDPLYGYTF.